Below are 23 T cell receptor beta chains sequenced from a single sample in a study of blood T cell repertoires in COVID-19. Sequencing was performed with immunoSEQ multiplex PCR; in TCRdb, only in-frame clones are kept and a portion is missing. This sample has about 400,000 clones; less than 90% occur once, and the top ten carry about 7.1%. The sample comprised peripheral blood. These receptors were collected from an older woman with COVID-19, enrolled during active disease.

The genes are TRBV6-5 and TRBJ2-2; TRBD1 aligns across 10 bases. The J segment lost 3 bases and the V segment lost 6 bases, leaving 4 bases of the junction unmatched. The germline V gene has CDR1 MNHEY and CDR2 SVGAGI. The CDR3 is 15 residues long. Here the CDR3 DNA reads TGTGCCAGCAGCTTAGGACAGGGGGACACCGGGGAGCTGTTTTTT. Translating gives CASSLGQGDTGELFF.

The V and J genes are TRBV9 and TRBJ1-2; D possibly corresponds to TRBD1 (5 bases). Germline V gives CDR1 SGDLS, CDR2 YYNGEE. V lost 3 bases to trimming and J lost 0 bases, with 9 bases between them. CDR3 length: 14 amino acids. The CDR3 DNA follows: TGTGCCAGCAGCGCCCGGGGGGCTAACTATGGCTACACCTTC. Protein sequence: CASSARGANYGYTF.

V and J are TRBV14 and TRBJ1-2; 10 positions match TRBD1. V was clipped by 0 bases and J by 1 base; unmatched bases: 5. The CDR3 is 17 residues long. Germline values: CDR1 SGHDN, CDR2 FVKESK. CDR3 in DNA: TGTGCCAGCAGCCAAGAAGGGACAGGGGAGTTTAACTATGGCTACACCTTC. Residues: CASSQEGTGEFNYGYTF.

The chain joins TRBV27 to TRBJ2-6, with 7 bases that match TRBD1. Germline assignment: CDR1 MNHEY and CDR2 SMNVEV (reference sequence). The CDR3 spans 15 residues. J lost 4 bases, V lost 4 bases, and 4 bases had no gene match. CDR3 loop: CASSSGQVGANVLTF. The CDR3 DNA is TGTGCCAGCAGTTCCGGACAGGTGGGGGCCAACGTCCTGACTTTC.

The gene calls are TRBV30 and TRBJ1-2, with D possibly TRBD1 on 6 matching bases. Trimming pared 4 bases from V and 6 bases from J, leaving 21 bases between. The CDR3 runs 15 residues. From germline, CDR1 is GTSNPN and CDR2 SVGIG (reference sequence). CDR3 DNA sequence: TGTGCCTGGAACCGCGACAGGCGCCATTTCAATGGCTACACCTTC. Residues: CAWNRDRRHFNGYTF. The whole variable domain, remainder taken from reference TRBV30 and TRBJ1-2, is SQTIHQWPATLVQPVGSPLSLECTVEGTSNPNLYWYRQAAGRGLQLLFYSVGIGQISSEVPQNLSASRPQDRQFILSSKKLLLSDSGFYLCAWNRDRRHFNGYTFGSGTRLTVV.

The chain couples TRBV7-3 to TRBJ1-4; D is unclear. The CDR3 is 15 amino acids. Trimming cost V 8 bases and J 8 bases, with 21 bases left between them. CDR1 is SGHTA and CDR2 is FQGTGA in the germline V gene. CDR3: CASRLPGRRREKLFF. The CDR3, as DNA: TGTGCCAGCCGGCTTCCCGGGAGGAGACGGGAAAAACTGTTTTTT.

The chain has TRBV6-1 and TRBJ2-1; TRBD2 agrees at 11 bases. The CDR3 loop spans 15 amino acids. V lost 0 bases, J lost 6 bases, and 1 base stayed unmatched. Per germline, CDR1 MNHNS and CDR2 SASEGT. The CDR3 here is CASSEALAGGNEQFF. The CDR3 nucleotides are TGTGCCAGCAGTGAAGCCCTAGCGGGGGGCAATGAGCAGTTCTTC.

This clone was observed once. Other DNA sequences of this sample code for an identical CDR3. The chain uses TRBV6-6 and TRBJ1-4; 8 bases align to TRBD1. CDR3 size: 13 residues. Trimming removed 6 bases from V and 5 bases from J; junction bases left unmatched: 2. CDR1 is MNHNY and CDR2 is SVGAGI in the germline V gene (reference sequence). For the CDR3, the DNA is TGTGCCAGCAGCAGGGACAGGAATGAAAAACTGTTTTTT. Its translation is CASSRDRNEKLFF.

This rearrangement joins TRBV9 to TRBJ1-1; the D gene is possibly TRBD1 (5 bases). Trimming left V 3 bases short and J 6 bases short, with 12 bases between. The CDR3 length is 13 residues. The germline V gene has CDR1 SGDLS and CDR2 YYNGEE. Written as DNA, the CDR3 is TGTGCCAGCAGCGAGATGGGGGGGTCTGAAGCTTTCTTT. Translated: CASSEMGGSEAFF.

This chain connects TRBV15 to TRBJ1-4; 10 nucleotides line up with TRBD1. After removal of 3 bases from V and 2 bases from J, the junction contained 3 bases not matched to a gene. CDR3 length equals 16 residues. Germline V lookup: CDR1 LNHNV, CDR2 YYDKDF (reference sequence). For the CDR3, the DNA is TGTGCCACCAGCAGGGGGACAGGGGCGACTAATGAAAAACTGTTTTTT. As protein: CATSRGTGATNEKLFF.

The J gene is TRBJ1-1, the V gene TRBV5-6, with D uncertain. Germline assignment: CDR1 SGHDT and CDR2 YYEEEE. The CDR3 extends over 14 amino acids. Deletions cut 1 base from V and 1 base from J, with 8 bases between. The CDR3 here is CASSLLSGNTEAFF. CDR3 DNA: TGTGCCAGCAGCTTGCTATCCGGGAACACTGAAGCTTTCTTT.

In the case of this clone: Other nucleotide sequences in the sample specify the same CDR3. This chain joins TRBV9 and TRBJ1-1; 7 bases are shared with TRBD1. The CDR3 has 14 residues. V was clipped by 0 bases and J by 6 bases; unmatched bases: 5. The germline gives CDR1 SGDLS, CDR2 YYNGEE. The CDR3 nucleotides read TGTGCCAGCAGCGTAGTATCAGGGGGTGCTGAAGCTTTCTTT. It specifies CASSVVSGGAEAFF. The variable domain in full, completed from reference TRBV9 and TRBJ1-1, reads DSGVTQTPKHLITATGQRVTLRCSPRSGDLSVYWYQQSLDQGLQFLIQYYNGEERAKGNILERFSAQQFPDLHSELNLSSLELGDSALYFCASSVVSGGAEAFFGQGTRLTVV.

CDR3: CAWRGQGWNIQYF. The CDR3 nucleotides read TGTGCCTGGAGGGGGCAGGGGTGGAACATTCAGTACTTC. V usage is TRBV30 and J usage is TRBJ2-4; a possible D gene is TRBD1 (6 bases). The V end lost 3 bases, the J end lost 7 bases, and 13 bases lay between the germline ends. The CDR3 is 13 amino acids. CDR1 and CDR2 (germline): GTSNPN, SVGIG (reference sequence).

This chain joins TRBV5-1 and TRBJ2-7; possible D gene TRBD1, 6 bases. Germline V lookup: CDR1 SGHRS, CDR2 YFSETQ. This CDR3 is 15 amino acids long. Trimming took off 0 bases at V and 2 bases at J, with 12 bases between the two ends. The CDR3 nucleotides read TGCGCCAGCAGCTTGGGGAGTCCAGGGGCCTACGAGCAGTACTTC. Residues: CASSLGSPGAYEQYF.

The chain has TRBV25-1 and TRBJ2-3; no reliable D call. Germline lookup yields CDR1 MGHDK and CDR2 SYGVNS. CDR3 length: 14 amino acids. V was shortened by 4 bases and J by 2 bases, with 10 bases between the two germline ends. CDR3 DNA sequence: TGTGCCAGCAGTGGGGCAGGATCCACAGATACGCAGTATTTT. Translating it yields CASSGAGSTDTQYF.

The DNA of the CDR3 is TGTGCCAGCAGCTTTCACACAGGGGGTACGTCCTATAATTCACCCCTCCACTTT. This gives the protein CASSFHTGGTSYNSPLHF. The chain employs TRBV7-2 and TRBJ1-6, with 8 bases fitting TRBD1. The CDR3 covers 18 residues. V shed 3 bases and J 1 base; nucleotides not matched to a gene: 8. Germline values: CDR1 SGHTA, CDR2 FQGNSA.

This clone came up once. The chain uses TRBV7-3 and TRBJ2-5, with 7 bases fitting TRBD2. Germline V gene sequence: CDR1 SGHTA, CDR2 FQGTGA. V was clipped by 5 bases and J by 4 bases; unmatched bases: 16. This CDR3 has 17 residues. The CDR3 sequence: CASSALGLGSSRETQYF. For the CDR3, the DNA is TGTGCCAGCAGCGCCCTCGGACTAGGTTCCAGTCGAGAGACCCAGTACTTC.

The genes are TRBV27 and TRBJ2-5; D remains ambiguous. Germline CDR1 reads MNHEY; CDR2 reads SMNVEV (reference sequence). Trimming took off 1 base at V and 7 bases at J, with 10 bases between the two ends. This CDR3 comprises 13 residues. The CDR3 region has the DNA TGTGCCAGCAGTTTATTGGCGGTGGGGACCCAGTACTTC. Translating gives CASSLLAVGTQYF.

The V and J genes are TRBV18 and TRBJ1-5; possible D gene TRBD1, 6 bases. V lost 1 base to trimming and J lost 2 bases, with 6 bases between them. The germline V gene has CDR1 KGHSH and CDR2 LQKENI. This CDR3 region has 14 residues. The CDR3, as DNA: TGTGCCAGCTCACCACAGGGGGGCAATCAGCCCCAGCATTTT. Encoded protein: CASSPQGGNQPQHF.

The V gene is TRBV10-2, the J gene TRBJ1-3; tentative D call: TRBD1 (5 bases). The CDR3 is 14 residues long. Germline V gene sequence: CDR1 WSHSY, CDR2 SAAADI. V was shortened by 3 bases and J by 7 bases, with 13 bases between the two germline ends. CDR3 DNA sequence: TGCGCCAGCAGTGACCATGGGGGGGAGAACACCATATATTTT. It is translated as CASSDHGGENTIYF.

V and J are TRBV6-5 and TRBJ1-4, with unresolved D. Looked up from germline, CDR1 is MNHEY and CDR2 is SVGAGI. The V and J ends lost 2 bases and 0 bases respectively, with 10 bases between them. The CDR3 has 16 amino acids. The CDR3 sequence: CASSYGQLATNEKLFF. DNA for the CDR3: TGTGCCAGCAGTTACGGCCAATTGGCAACTAATGAAAAACTGTTTTTT.

This clone has only a few counts. The chain joins TRBV19 to TRBJ1-2, with D maybe TRBD1 (6 bases). V was pared by 8 bases and J by 7 bases, with 23 bases between. Germline V lookup: CDR1 LNHDA, CDR2 SQIVND (reference sequence). CDR3 size: 15 residues. The CDR3 here is CASFETGRKLGGYTF. CDR3 nucleotides: TGTGCCAGTTTTGAAACAGGGAGAAAATTAGGTGGCTACACCTTC. Filled out from reference TRBV19 and TRBJ1-2, the complete variable domain reads DGGITQSPKYLFRKEGQNVTLSCEQNLNHDAMYWYRQDPGQGLRLIYYSQIVNDFQKGDIAEGYSVSREKKESFPLTVTSAQKNPTAFYLCASFETGRKLGGYTFGSGTRLTVV.

This clone was recorded a few times. V and J are TRBV19 and TRBJ2-7; 7 bases align to TRBD2. Trimming at V came to 0 bases and at J to 3 bases, leaving 5 bases not matched to a gene. Germline V gives CDR1 LNHDA, CDR2 SQIVND (reference sequence). CDR3 size: 15 residues. CDR3 sequence: CASSIEAGVHYEQYF. CDR3 DNA: TGTGCCAGTAGTATAGAGGCGGGGGTCCACTACGAGCAGTACTTC.